A single sample is the source of the 29 T cell receptor beta chains below, sequenced in a study of shared clonotypes between healthy human individuals. Libraries were prepared by immunoSEQ multiplex PCR; TCRdb keeps only in-frame clonotypes and omits some of them. Among hundreds of thousands of clones, less than 96% were seen once, and the ten largest hold 0.055% to 0.075%. The sample comprised naive CD4+ T cells sorted from blood. Subset in this sample: CD45RA+ positively selected. The receptors originated from a woman in her 30s in good health.

The J gene is TRBJ2-7, the V gene TRBV6-1; the D is unclear. CDR1 MNHNS and CDR2 SASEGT come from the germline V gene. The CDR3 consists of 13 residues. V lost 0 bases to trimming and J lost 7 bases, with 10 bases between them. CDR3 sequence (DNA): TGTGCCAGCAGTGAAGCAACCGTTTGGGAGCAGTACTTC. Amino acid sequence: CASSEATVWEQYF.

CDR3 sequence reads: CASSMSPGKETQYF. The CDR3 DNA sequence: TGTGCCAGTAGTATGTCTCCAGGGAAAGAGACCCAGTACTTC. The chain recombines TRBV19 with TRBJ2-5; D might be TRBD1 (5 bases). This CDR3 has 14 residues. V was pared by 3 bases and J by 3 bases, with 11 bases between. From germline, CDR1 is LNHDA and CDR2 SQIVND (reference sequence).

The CDR3 sequence is CASSLARGTGNTIYF. CDR3 bases: TGTGCCAGCAGCTTAGCCCGCGGCACTGGAAACACCATATATTTT. The gene calls are TRBV7-9 and TRBJ1-3; D gene ambiguous. V lost 0 bases to trimming and J lost 2 bases, with 8 bases between them. The CDR3 extends over 15 amino acids. CDR1 and CDR2 from the germline V gene are SEHNR and FQNEAQ (reference sequence).

The chain carries TRBV7-6 and TRBJ2-7; 7 bases fit TRBD1. From germline, CDR1 is SGHVS and CDR2 FNYEAQ. The V gene end was trimmed by 5 bases and the J gene end by 0 bases; junction bases not matched to a gene: 7. The CDR3 totals 15 residues. The CDR3 bases are TGTGCCAGCAGCCTGAAATGGGACAGCTCCTACGAGCAGTACTTC. This encodes CASSLKWDSSYEQYF.

Written as DNA, the CDR3 is TGCGCCAGCAGCCTGTCGGGTGGTGACGGGGAGCAAGAGACCCAGTACTTC. It is translated as CASSLSGGDGEQETQYF. This chain joins TRBV5-1 and TRBJ2-5; TRBD2 is a possible D gene (5 bases). The germline V gene encodes CDR1 SGHRS and CDR2 YFSETQ. The length of the CDR3 is 17 residues. The ends were cut back, 4 bases at V and 2 bases at J, with 21 bases in the middle. The full variable domain, in which reference TRBV5-1 and TRBJ2-5 provide the parts outside the CDR3, is KAGVTQTPRYLIKTRGQQVTLSCSPISGHRSVSWYQQTPGQGLQFLFEYFSETQRNKGNFPGRFSGRQFSNSRSEMNVSTLELGDSALYLCASSLSGGDGEQETQYFGPGTRLLVL.

This clone was recorded a few times. The chain couples TRBV13 to TRBJ1-5, with D uncertain. The CDR3 has 13 residues. Germline V lookup: CDR1 PRHDT, CDR2 FYEKMQ (reference sequence). The V end was cut by 0 bases, the J end by 7 bases, with 7 bases between. The CDR3 reads CASSLGRRQPQHF. The CDR3, as DNA: TGTGCCAGCAGCTTAGGCAGGCGGCAGCCCCAGCATTTT. The variable domain in full, with the rest retrieved from reference TRBV13 and TRBJ1-5, is AAGVIQSPRHLIKEKRETATLKCYPIPRHDTVYWYQQGPGQDPQFLISFYEKMQSDKGSIPDRFSAQQFSDYHSELNMSSLELGDSALYFCASSLGRRQPQHFGDGTRLSIL.

The chain links TRBV5-1 to TRBJ1-2; weak D call: TRBD1 (6 bases). Germline CDR1 and CDR2: SGHRS and YFSETQ. Trimming stripped 0 bases from V and 9 bases from J, with 15 bases between. This CDR3 contains 14 residues. The CDR3 is CASSLEQGVDSYTF. CDR3 in DNA: TGCGCCAGCAGCTTGGAACAGGGAGTGGATAGCTACACCTTC.

This clone was seen once. V and J are TRBV6-6 and TRBJ1-4; D ambiguous. The germline CDR1 and CDR2 sequences are MNHNY and SVGAGI (reference sequence). This CDR3 region has 14 residues. The V and J ends lost 7 bases and 0 bases respectively, with 9 bases between them. This chain's CDR3 is CASNKHATNEKLFF. The CDR3 DNA is TGTGCCAGCAACAAACACGCAACTAATGAAAAACTGTTTTTT.

The chain is built from TRBV5-1 and TRBJ2-1; the match to TRBD1 covers 10 bases. Germline V gives CDR1 SGHRS, CDR2 YFSETQ. CDR3 size: 16 residues. V lost 4 bases, J lost 5 bases, and 9 bases stayed unmatched. Written as DNA, the CDR3 is TGCGCCAGCAGCGCCTGGGACAGGGGATTAAACAATGAGCAGTTCTTC. This sequence encodes CASSAWDRGLNNEQFF.

This clone came up once. This CDR3 is CASRGALNVLTF. Written as DNA, the CDR3 is TGTGCCAGCCGGGGGGCACTCAACGTCCTGACTTTC. The J gene is TRBJ2-6, the V gene TRBV14; D possibly corresponds to TRBD2 (7 bases). The CDR3 contains 12 residues. V lost 8 bases and J lost 9, with 11 bases in between. Germline CDR1 is SGHDN and CDR2 is FVKESK.

The chain is built from TRBV29-1 and TRBJ2-7, with 9 bases that match TRBD2. Germline-derived CDR1 and CDR2 are SQVTM and ANQGSEA. This CDR3 comprises 12 residues. J gave up 10 bases and V 4 bases, and 8 bases lay outside the gene matches. CDR3 region: CSVGTSGFGQYF. The CDR3 bases are TGCAGCGTTGGCACTAGCGGGTTTGGACAGTACTTC.

CDR3 sequence: CASSPGPPAPGYGYTF. CDR3 in DNA: TGTGCCAGCAGCCCGGGGCCTCCAGCCCCTGGCTATGGCTACACCTTC. V usage is TRBV7-2 and J usage is TRBJ1-2; D might be TRBD1 (5 bases). The CDR3 runs to 16 residues. Germline-derived CDR1 and CDR2 are SGHTA and FQGNSA. Trimming shortened V by 5 bases and J by 4 bases, and 20 bases separated the two germline ends.

The V gene is TRBV11-2, the J gene TRBJ2-5; D remains unclear. From germline, CDR1 is SGHAT and CDR2 FQNNGV. Trimming pared 4 bases from V and 5 bases from J, leaving 23 bases between. CDR3 length: 17 residues. The CDR3 DNA reads TGTGCCAGCAGCTCGACCGCGGACCAACGTATGGGCGAGACCCAGTACTTC. As protein: CASSSTADQRMGETQYF.

CDR3 in DNA: TGTGCCAGCAGCCCGGAACTAGCGGGAGCCGGGGAGCTGTTTTTT. Amino acid sequence: CASSPELAGAGELFF. This chain uses TRBV7-7 with TRBJ2-2, with TRBD2 identical over 11 bases. There are 15 residues in the CDR3. V shed 5 bases and J 6 bases; nucleotides not matched to a gene: 5. Germline V gene data show CDR1 as SSHAT and CDR2 as FNYEAQ (reference sequence).

The chain carries TRBV11-2 and TRBJ2-7; D might be TRBD1 or TRBD2, each matching 5 bases. V was clipped by 5 bases and J by 9 bases, with 20 bases between them. Germline CDR1 is SGHAT and CDR2 is FQNNGV. The CDR3 sequence is 14 residues long. CDR3 DNA sequence: TGTGCCAGCAGCGGGTCGGGGACCCCTTTAATGCAGTACTTC. Amino acid sequence: CASSGSGTPLMQYF.

J is TRBJ2-3 and V is TRBV5-1, with 7 bases lining up with TRBD1. After removal of 7 bases from V and 3 bases from J, the junction contained 5 bases not matched to a gene. Per germline, CDR1 SGHRS and CDR2 YFSETQ. There are 13 residues in the CDR3. CDR3 region: CASGGQRTDTQYF. The CDR3 DNA reads as TGCGCCAGCGGGGGACAGAGGACAGATACGCAGTATTTT.

The chain links TRBV7-9 to TRBJ2-5; 8 nucleotides match TRBD2. The closer fit of TRBJ2-7 to the DNA end suggests the J call may be wrong. The CDR3 is 14 residues long. Germline V gene lookup returns CDR1 SEHNR and CDR2 FQNEAQ (reference sequence). CDR3: CASSLELADYEQYF. CDR3 coding DNA: TGTGCCAGCAGCTTAGAACTAGCGGACTACGAGCAGTACTTC.

The chain carries TRBV19 and TRBJ2-5; TRBD1 agrees at 11 bases. Germline loops: CDR1 LNHDA, CDR2 SQIVND (reference sequence). The CDR3 totals 15 residues. V lost 3 bases, J lost 9 bases, and 9 bases stayed unmatched. The CDR3 loop reads CASSIGQGASGAQYF. The CDR3 bases are TGTGCCAGTAGTATCGGACAGGGGGCCTCTGGTGCCCAGTACTTC.

The J gene is TRBJ2-3, the V gene TRBV10-3; no definite D call. This CDR3 contains 12 residues. Trimming cost V 1 base and J 6 bases, with 5 bases left between them. Germline loops: CDR1 ENHRY, CDR2 SYGVKD. The DNA for the CDR3 is TGTGCCATCAGTGAGTTTGGGGATACGCAGTATTTT. It translates to CAISEFGDTQYF.

The rearrangement uses TRBV7-8 and TRBJ2-7; 7 positions agree with TRBD1. The germline gives CDR1 SGHVS, CDR2 FQNEAQ. This CDR3 is 13 amino acids long. The V and J ends lost 5 bases and 6 bases, in that order; junction bases with no gene match: 7. This CDR3 is CASSKRTGVEQYF. The DNA for the CDR3 is TGTGCCAGCAGCAAAAGAACAGGGGTCGAGCAGTACTTC.

This clone appeared a single time. The V call is TRBV12-1, the J call TRBJ1-4. TRBV12-1 is labeled a pseudogene. This CDR3 region has 10 residues. For the CDR3, the DNA is TGTGCCAGCAGCTTGATGGGGGGCCCGTTT. Its translation is CASSLMGGPF.

The rearrangement joins TRBV5-1 to TRBJ1-1; 7 bases agree with TRBD1. The CDR3 has 15 residues. V lost 4 bases to trimming and J lost 7 bases; unmatched junction nucleotides: 13. Germline V gives CDR1 SGHRS, CDR2 YFSETQ. CDR3 nucleotide sequence: TGCGCCAGCAGCCCGGAGGGACAGTCCTCCCGTGAAGCTTTCTTT. This translates into CASSPEGQSSREAFF.

The genes are TRBV28 and TRBJ1-3, with no clear D. The CDR3 loop spans 16 amino acids. V was cut by 6 bases and J by 2 bases, with 17 bases left in between. The germline CDR1 and CDR2 sequences are MDHEN and SYDVKM. The CDR3 bases are TGTGCCAGCAGCTTAGTCTCTAAGGGAACTGGAAACACCATATATTTT. Amino acid sequence: CASSLVSKGTGNTIYF.

The J gene is TRBJ1-2, the V gene TRBV15; perhaps TRBD1 as D (6 bases). The germline CDR1 and CDR2 sequences are LNHNV and YYDKDF (reference sequence). CDR3 length: 15 amino acids. V lost 4 bases and J 2 bases, leaving 14 bases between the germline ends. The CDR3 region is CATSKRGAENYGYTF. The CDR3 region has the DNA TGTGCCACCAGCAAGAGGGGGGCGGAGAACTATGGCTACACCTTC.

The chain links TRBV9 to TRBJ1-1; unclear D gene. The V gene's germline CDR1 is SGDLS and CDR2 YYNGEE. V was shortened by 3 bases and J by 0 bases, with 6 bases between the two germline ends. CDR3 length equals 13 residues. In DNA, the CDR3 is TGTGCCAGCAGCGGCCTGGTGAACACTGAAGCTTTCTTT. Amino acids: CASSGLVNTEAFF.

The gene calls are TRBV9 and TRBJ2-3; 8 nucleotides agree with TRBD2. The CDR3 contains 16 residues. V dropped 0 bases and J dropped 0; count of bases not matched to a gene: 3. Per germline, CDR1 SGDLS and CDR2 YYNGEE. The CDR3 bases are TGTGCCAGCAGCGTAGGGGCTAGCGGGAGCACAGATACGCAGTATTTT. The encoded protein is CASSVGASGSTDTQYF.

This chain links TRBV27 with TRBJ2-7, with D possibly TRBD2 on 6 matching bases. CDR3 length equals 18 residues. Looked up from germline, CDR1 is MNHEY and CDR2 is SMNVEV (reference sequence). Deletions cut 4 bases from V and 4 bases from J, with 26 bases between. CDR3 DNA sequence: TGTGCCAGCAGTTCCAAACCCCATAGACTAGGTTCCCCATACGAGCAGTACTTC. Amino acid sequence: CASSSKPHRLGSPYEQYF.

The chain combines TRBV29-1 with TRBJ2-1, with 9 positions matching TRBD2. This CDR3 comprises 13 residues. Germline V gene lookup returns CDR1 SQVTM and CDR2 ANQGSEA. V lost 7 bases and J lost 2; bases outside the gene matches: 3. Here the CDR3 DNA reads TGCAGCGACACTAGCGGGCCCTACAATGAGCAGTTCTTC. It yields the protein CSDTSGPYNEQFF.

This clone was detected once. The chain uses TRBV7-8 and TRBJ2-3; 8 bases fit TRBD2. CDR1 is SGHVS and CDR2 is FQNEAQ in the germline V gene. This CDR3 contains 16 residues. V lost 1 base and J lost 5; bases outside the gene matches: 8. The CDR3 bases are TGTGCCAGCAGCTTAGTGTTTGCGGGAGGCTTAGATACGCAGTATTTT. This translates into CASSLVFAGGLDTQYF.